A selection of T cell receptor beta chains follows, all from one sample in a study of blood T cell repertoires in COVID-19. Libraries were prepared by immunoSEQ multiplex PCR; TCRdb keeps only in-frame clonotypes and omits some of them. The sample yields roughly 230,000 clones, approximately 85% seen once. Sequenced input: peripheral blood. These receptors came from a man over 45 with COVID-19, enrolled during active disease. Both conserved end residues are part of each CDR3. The order of the fields is D gene, V gene, clone size, J gene, CDR3 DNA, CDR3 protein. D genes are given only for firm matches. Clone size is not always given. Where it is, it says once, few, many or a class for expanded clones.

.	TRBV7-6	.	TRBJ2-2	TGTGCCAGCAGAGCACAGGGCGGCGGGGAGCTGTTTTTT	CASRAQGGGELFF
.	TRBV15	.	TRBJ2-3	TGTGCCACCAGCAGAGACAGGGCCAACACAGATACGCAGTATTTT	CATSRDRANTDTQYF
.	TRBV7-9	.	TRBJ2-7	TGTGCCAGCAGCTTATCCCAGTACGAGCAGTACTTC	CASSLSQYEQYF
TRBD2	TRBV7-8	once	TRBJ2-1	TGTGCCAGCAGCTGGGCTAGCGGGGGGGACTACAATGAGCAGTTCTTC	CASSWASGGDYNEQFF
TRBD1	TRBV28	.	TRBJ2-2	TGTGCCAGCAGTCTAGGGACAGTAAACACCGGGGAGCTGTTTTTT	CASSLGTVNTGELFF
.	TRBV3-1/TRBV3-2	.	TRBJ2-2	TGTGCCAGCAGCCACAGCGGGGAGCTGTTTTTT	CASSHSGELFF
TRBD1	TRBV2	once	TRBJ2-3	TGTGCCAGCAGTGAAGGGACAGGGGGTGGGGATACGCAGTATTTT	CASSEGTGGGDTQYF
.	TRBV7-6	.	TRBJ2-5	TGTGCCAGCAGCTTAGTGGGGGGGGCCAGGGAGACCCAGTACTTC	CASSLVGGARETQYF
.	TRBV4-3	.	TRBJ2-7	TGCGCCAGCAGCACCGCACAGGGCAACTACGAGCAGTACTTC	CASSTAQGNYEQYF
.	TRBV21-1	once	TRBJ2-7	TGTGCCAGCAGCAAACTAAGACGGAGAGGCTACGAGCAGTACTTC	CASSKLRRRGYEQYF
TRBD1	TRBV7-2	few	TRBJ1-4	TGTGCCAGCAGCCGGACAGGGAACGAAAAACTGTTTTTT	CASSRTGNEKLFF
.	TRBV11-1	.	TRBJ2-5	TGTGCCAGCAGGCAGGGGGAACTAGCGGTCCAAGAGACCCAGTACTTC	CASRQGELAVQETQYF
.	TRBV10-2	.	TRBJ1-1	TGCGCCAGCAGGACAGGTGCTACTAACACTGAAGCTTTCTTT	CASRTGATNTEAFF
TRBD2	TRBV6-1	.	TRBJ2-7	TGTGCCAGCAGTGAGTTTCGGACTAGGTCCCACGAGCAGTACTTC	CASSEFRTRSHEQYF
.	TRBV19	.	TRBJ1-1	TGTGCCAGTAGAAGGGACAAGATGAACACTGAAGCTTTCTTT	CASRRDKMNTEAFF
.	TRBV11-2	.	TRBJ1-6	TGTGCCAGCAGCTTAGCGAGGAGAGGCTCCTATAATTCACCCCTCCACTTT	CASSLARRGSYNSPLHF
.	TRBV23-1	.	TRBJ2-3	TGCGCCAGCAGTCAATACGAGGGGGGGCTAGAGGATACGCAGTATTTT	CASSQYEGGLEDTQYF
.	TRBV19	.	TRBJ1-6	TGTGCCAGTACGAATTCCGGGAATTATAATTCACCCCTCCACTTT	CASTNSGNYNSPLHF
.	TRBV5-1	.	TRBJ2-5	TGCGCCAGCAGCTTGGGGACACTACAAGAGACCCAGTACTTC	CASSLGTLQETQYF
.	TRBV6-4	many	TRBJ1-2	TGTGCCAGCAGTGACTCAGAGGGCTATGGCTACACCTTC	CASSDSEGYGYTF
TRBD1	TRBV30	.	TRBJ1-3	TGTGCCTGGAGTCCCCTCTTAGGGACAGTTAGAAACACCATATATTTT	CAWSPLLGTVRNTIYF
.	TRBV5-1	.	TRBJ2-1	TGCGCCAGCAGCTTGGTAGGGGGGGATGAGCAGTTCTTC	CASSLVGGDEQFF
TRBD1	TRBV9	.	TRBJ2-2	TGTGCCAGCAGCGTAGCGGACAGGGGGGCCGGGGAGCTGTTTTTT	CASSVADRGAGELFF
TRBD1	TRBV20-1	.	TRBJ1-1	TGCAGTGCTAGTCCCGGGACAGTTTCGAACACTGAAGCTTTCTTT	CSASPGTVSNTEAFF
TRBD1	TRBV2	.	TRBJ2-7	TGTGCCAGCAATGAGGGGACAGGCTCCTACGAGCAGTACTTC	CASNEGTGSYEQYF
TRBD1	TRBV25-1	.	TRBJ1-2	TGTGCCAGTACACCGGGACAGGGACGTGGCTACACCTTC	CASTPGQGRGYTF
.	TRBV5-1	few	TRBJ1-3	TGCGCCATAAGGAGGGGAAGACTCTCTGGAAACACCATATATTTT	CAIRRGRLSGNTIYF
TRBD2	TRBV28	.	TRBJ2-5	TGTGCCAGCAGTTTCCAGCGGGTCGCCCTGGTGAAGCGGGGGGGCCTTCACAAGGAGACCCAGTACTTC	CASSFQRVALVKRGGLHKETQYF